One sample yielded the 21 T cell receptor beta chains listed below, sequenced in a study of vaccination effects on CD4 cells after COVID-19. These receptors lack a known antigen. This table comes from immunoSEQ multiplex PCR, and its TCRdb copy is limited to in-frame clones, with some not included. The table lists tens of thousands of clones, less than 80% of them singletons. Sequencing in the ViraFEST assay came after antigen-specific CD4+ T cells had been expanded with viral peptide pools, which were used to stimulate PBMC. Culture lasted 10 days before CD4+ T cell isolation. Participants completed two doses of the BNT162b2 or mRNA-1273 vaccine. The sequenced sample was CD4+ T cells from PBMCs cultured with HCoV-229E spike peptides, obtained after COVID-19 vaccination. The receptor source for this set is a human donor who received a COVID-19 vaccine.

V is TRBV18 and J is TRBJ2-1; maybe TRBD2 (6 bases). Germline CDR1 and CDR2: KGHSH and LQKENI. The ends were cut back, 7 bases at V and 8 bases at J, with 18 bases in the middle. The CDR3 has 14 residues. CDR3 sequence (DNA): TGTGCCAGCTGTACATTAGCCACGGGGGATGAGCAGTTCTTC. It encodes CASCTLATGDEQFF. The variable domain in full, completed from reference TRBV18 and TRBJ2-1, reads NAGVMQNPRHLVRRRGQEARLRCSPMKGHSHVYWYRQLPEEGLKFMVYLQKENIIDESGMPKERFSAEFPKEGPSILRIQQVVRGDSAAYFCASCTLATGDEQFFGPGTRLTVL.

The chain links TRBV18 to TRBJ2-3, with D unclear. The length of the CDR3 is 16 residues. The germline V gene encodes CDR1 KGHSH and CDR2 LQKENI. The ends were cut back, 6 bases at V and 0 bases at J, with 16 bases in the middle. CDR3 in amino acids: CASSLLPGPSTDTQYF. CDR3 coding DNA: TGTGCCAGCTCTCTCCTACCTGGGCCCAGCACAGATACGCAGTATTTT.

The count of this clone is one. DNA for the CDR3: TGTGCCAGCAGTGCCTGGGACAGGGTCCAAGAGACCCAGTACTTC. Its translation: CASSAWDRVQETQYF. This chain joins TRBV28 and TRBJ2-5; 9 bases align to TRBD1. The junction had 5 bases not matched to a gene; V was cut back by 5 bases and J by 1 base. The CDR3 contains 15 residues. The germline gives CDR1 MDHEN, CDR2 SYDVKM.

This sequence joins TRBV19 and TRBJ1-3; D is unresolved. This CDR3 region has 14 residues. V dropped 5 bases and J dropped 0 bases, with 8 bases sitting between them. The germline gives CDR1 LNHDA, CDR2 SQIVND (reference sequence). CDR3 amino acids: CASSPQYSGNTIYF. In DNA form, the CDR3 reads TGTGCCAGTAGTCCCCAATACTCTGGAAACACCATATATTTT.

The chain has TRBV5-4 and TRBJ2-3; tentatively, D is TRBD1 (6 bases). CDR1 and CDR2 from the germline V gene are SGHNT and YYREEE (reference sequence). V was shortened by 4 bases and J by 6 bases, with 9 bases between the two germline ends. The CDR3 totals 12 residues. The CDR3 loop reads CASSPQGDTQYF. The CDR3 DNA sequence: TGTGCCAGCAGCCCCCAGGGGGATACGCAGTATTTT.

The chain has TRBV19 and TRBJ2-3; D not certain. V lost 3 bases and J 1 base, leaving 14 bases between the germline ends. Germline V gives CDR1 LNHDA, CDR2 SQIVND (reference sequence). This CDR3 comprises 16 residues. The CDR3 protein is CASSMAPWKGTDTQYF. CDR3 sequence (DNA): TGTGCCAGTAGTATGGCCCCATGGAAGGGCACAGATACGCAGTATTTT.

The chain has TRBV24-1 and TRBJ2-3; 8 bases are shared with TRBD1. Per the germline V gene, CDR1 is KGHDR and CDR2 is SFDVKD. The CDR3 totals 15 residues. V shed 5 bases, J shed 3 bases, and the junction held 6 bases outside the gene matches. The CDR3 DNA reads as TGTGCCACCAGTGGCACGACAGGGGAGACAGATACGCAGTATTTT. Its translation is CATSGTTGETDTQYF.

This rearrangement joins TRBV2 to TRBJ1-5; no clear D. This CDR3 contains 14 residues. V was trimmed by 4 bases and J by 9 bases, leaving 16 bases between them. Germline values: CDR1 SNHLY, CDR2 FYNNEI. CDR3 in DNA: TGTGCCAGCAGTGTCAGTTCGGGTTTGATGCCCCAGCATTTT. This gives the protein CASSVSSGLMPQHF.

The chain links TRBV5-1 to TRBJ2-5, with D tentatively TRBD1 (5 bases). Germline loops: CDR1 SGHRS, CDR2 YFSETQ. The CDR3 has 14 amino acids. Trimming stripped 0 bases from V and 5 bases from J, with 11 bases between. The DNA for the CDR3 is TGCGCCAGCAGCTTGGTGGGCAGGGCGGAGACCCAGTACTTC. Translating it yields CASSLVGRAETQYF.

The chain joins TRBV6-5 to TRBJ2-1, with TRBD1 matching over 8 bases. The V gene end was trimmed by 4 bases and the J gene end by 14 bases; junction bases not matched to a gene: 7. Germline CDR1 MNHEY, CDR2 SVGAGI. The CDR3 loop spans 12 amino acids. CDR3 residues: CASSLTGEKKFF. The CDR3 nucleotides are TGTGCCAGCAGTTTGACAGGGGAAAAAAAGTTCTTC.

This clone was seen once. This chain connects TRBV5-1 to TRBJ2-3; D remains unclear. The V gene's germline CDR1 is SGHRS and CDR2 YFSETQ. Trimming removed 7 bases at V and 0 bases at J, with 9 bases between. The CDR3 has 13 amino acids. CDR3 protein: CASHTSSTDTQYF. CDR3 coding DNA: TGCGCCAGCCATACCTCTAGCACAGATACGCAGTATTTT.

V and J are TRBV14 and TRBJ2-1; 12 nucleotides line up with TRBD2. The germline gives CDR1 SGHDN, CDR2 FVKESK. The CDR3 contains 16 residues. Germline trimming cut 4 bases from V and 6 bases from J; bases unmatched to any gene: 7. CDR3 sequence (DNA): TGTGCCAGCAGCCTGCGAGCACTAGCGGGGGGCAATGAGCAGTTCTTC. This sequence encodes CASSLRALAGGNEQFF.

The CDR3 sequence: CASSLREAAPLHF. Here the CDR3 DNA reads TGTGCCAGCAGCCTTAGGGAAGCAGCACCCCTCCACTTT. The chain combines TRBV5-5 with TRBJ1-6; unclear D gene. This CDR3 spans 13 amino acids. V was trimmed by 4 bases and J by 11 bases, leaving 13 bases between them. CDR1 SGHKS and CDR2 YYEKEE come from the germline V gene (reference sequence).

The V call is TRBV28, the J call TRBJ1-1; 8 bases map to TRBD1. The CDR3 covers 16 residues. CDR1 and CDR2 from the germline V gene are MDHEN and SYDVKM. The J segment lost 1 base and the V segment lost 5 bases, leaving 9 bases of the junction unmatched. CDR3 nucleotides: TGTGCCAGCAGTCCACCCGTGGGACAGGAGAACACTGAAGCTTTCTTT. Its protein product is CASSPPVGQENTEAFF.

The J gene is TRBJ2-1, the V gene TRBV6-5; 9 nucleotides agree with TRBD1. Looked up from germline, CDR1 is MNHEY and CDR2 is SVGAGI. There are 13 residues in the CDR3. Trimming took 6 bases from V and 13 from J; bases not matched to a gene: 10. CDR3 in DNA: TGTGCCAGCAGCCGGGACAGGGTCCAACCACAGTTCTTC. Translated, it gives CASSRDRVQPQFF.

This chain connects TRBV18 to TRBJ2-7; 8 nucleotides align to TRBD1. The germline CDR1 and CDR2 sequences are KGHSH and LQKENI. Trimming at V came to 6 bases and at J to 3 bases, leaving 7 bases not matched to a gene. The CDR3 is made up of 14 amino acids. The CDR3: CASSQGQGIYEQYV. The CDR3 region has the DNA TGTGCCAGCTCGCAAGGACAGGGTATCTACGAGCAGTACGTC.

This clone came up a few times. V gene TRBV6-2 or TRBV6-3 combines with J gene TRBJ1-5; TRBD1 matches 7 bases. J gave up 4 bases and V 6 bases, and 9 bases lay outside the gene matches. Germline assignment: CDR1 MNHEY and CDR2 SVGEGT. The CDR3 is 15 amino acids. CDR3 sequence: CASSRTGGFNQPQHF. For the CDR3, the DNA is TGTGCCAGCAGCAGGACAGGAGGTTTTAATCAGCCCCAGCATTTT.

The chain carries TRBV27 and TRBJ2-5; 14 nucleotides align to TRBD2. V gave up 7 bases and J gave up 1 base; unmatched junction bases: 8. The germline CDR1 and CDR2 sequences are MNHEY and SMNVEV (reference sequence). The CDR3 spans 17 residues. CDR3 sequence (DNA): TGTGCCAGCAAACGGACTAGCGGGGGGTCTATCCAAGAGACCCAGTACTTC. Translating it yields CASKRTSGGSIQETQYF.

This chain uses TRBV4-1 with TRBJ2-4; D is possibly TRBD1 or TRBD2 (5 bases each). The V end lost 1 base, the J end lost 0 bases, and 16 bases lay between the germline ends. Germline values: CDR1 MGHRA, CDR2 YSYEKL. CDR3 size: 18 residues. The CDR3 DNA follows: TGCGCCAGCAGCCAAGCTTGGGACCGTCCTTTAGCCAAAAACATTCAGTACTTC. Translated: CASSQAWDRPLAKNIQYF.

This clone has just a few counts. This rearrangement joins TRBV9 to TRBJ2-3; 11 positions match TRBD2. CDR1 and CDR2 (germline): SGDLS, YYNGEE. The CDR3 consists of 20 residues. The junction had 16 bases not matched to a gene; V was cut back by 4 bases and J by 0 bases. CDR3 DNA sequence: TGTGCCAGCAGCTCACGTAGAGGGACTAGCGGAACCACTAGCACAGATACGCAGTATTTT. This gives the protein CASSSRRGTSGTTSTDTQYF.

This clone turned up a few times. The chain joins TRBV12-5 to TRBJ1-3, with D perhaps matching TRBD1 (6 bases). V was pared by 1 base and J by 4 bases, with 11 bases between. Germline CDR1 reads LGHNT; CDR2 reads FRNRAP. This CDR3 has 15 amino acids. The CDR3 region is CASGLGAGDGNTIYF. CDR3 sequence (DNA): TGTGCTAGTGGTTTGGGGGCAGGGGACGGAAACACCATATATTTT.